A single T cell receptor (beta chain) is shown here with its context. The antigen is undetermined. Germline V gene lookup returns CDR1 LGHNA and CDR2 YNFKEQ. This CDR3 spans 17 amino acids. V was clipped by 0 bases and J by 1 base; unmatched bases: 5. These data come from a study of cytomegalovirus exposure and HLA in healthy donors. Study results and limitations: Reports credit the classifier with highly specific, highly sensitive diagnosis of cytomegalovirus status. The CMV antigen specificity of three CMV-associated chains was confirmed through in vitro analysis.

PCR primers comprised 60 Vbeta and 13 Jbeta primers. The assay was immunoSEQ multiplex PCR, and TCRdb's table has in-frame clones only and misses some. The data contain about 140,000 clones, 60% to 80% of them singletons. This chain links TRBV4-2 with TRBJ2-3, with 9 bases lining up with TRBD2. The sequenced sample consisted of PBMCs. This clonotype was obtained from a woman in her forties or fifties in good health and CMV-seronegative. In DNA, the CDR3 is TGTGCCAGCAGCCAAGATTTTGCTAGCGGGGGCACAGATACGCAGTATTTT. Amino acid sequence: CASSQDFASGGTDTQYF.